What follows are 25 T cell receptor beta chains derived from one specimen sequenced in a study of regulatory T cells in long-lasting Graves disease. This sample's time point: persistent/refractory GD, antithyroid drugs over 5 years with positive TRAb. The authors made the TCR library using RNA they extracted from PBMCs. Arm-PCR with iRepertoire HTBI primers amplified the CDR3 regions for these TCR beta libraries. One entry per CDR3 protein, called by TCRdb with MiXCR from the multiplex PCR reads. The sample lists about 430,000 distinct CDR3 sequences; around 20% were seen once. The specimen comprised peripheral blood mononuclear cells (PBMCs), sampled when the disease was refractory, from a patient treated with antithyroid drugs. The receptor set was obtained from a female donor with Graves disease.

The rearrangement links TRBV7-9 to TRBJ2-5, with D possibly being TRBD1 (6 bases). The CDR3 totals 15 residues. Looked up from germline, CDR1 is SEHNR and CDR2 is FQNEAQ (reference sequence). Trimming shortened V by 5 bases and J by 2 bases, and 15 bases separated the two germline ends. CDR3 DNA: TGTGCCAGCAGCCGTCCCGGGACAAGTCAAGAGACCCAGTACTTC. Encoded protein: CASSRPGTSQETQYF.

This rearrangement joins TRBV24-1 to TRBJ2-2; D is unclear. V was pared by 5 bases and J by 4 bases, with 4 bases between. The CDR3 length is 12 residues. CDR1 KGHDR and CDR2 SFDVKD come from the germline V gene. CDR3 loop: CATSAGTGELFF. The CDR3 region has the DNA TGTGCCACCAGTGCCGGCACCGGGGAGCTGTTTTTT.

The rearrangement uses TRBV27 and TRBJ2-7, with D perhaps matching TRBD2 (7 bases). V was clipped by 5 bases and J by 4 bases, with 24 bases between them. The CDR3 sequence is 17 residues long. Germline CDR1 is MNHEY and CDR2 is SMNVEV (reference sequence). The CDR3 coding sequence is TGTGCCAGCAGTGAAGAGGGAGGGGGAGGACGACGGTACGAGCAGTACTTC. This gives the protein CASSEEGGGGRRYEQYF.

The table lists this clonotype with many counts. The chain carries TRBV7-9 and TRBJ2-2; 11 nucleotides match TRBD2. V shed 6 bases, J shed 4 bases, and the junction held 4 bases outside the gene matches. The germline V gene has CDR1 SEHNR and CDR2 FQNEAQ (reference sequence). The CDR3 totals 15 residues. The CDR3 coding sequence is TGTGCCAGCAGGACTAGCGGGATAGCCACCGGGGAGCTGTTTTTT. This gives the protein CASRTSGIATGELFF.

This clonotype was recorded a few times. The chain links TRBV6-2 or TRBV6-3 to TRBJ2-7, with a weak D call TRBD2 (5 bases). The CDR3 contains 14 residues. Trimming removed 0 bases from V and 2 bases from J, with 8 bases in between. The germline V gene encodes CDR1 MNHEY and CDR2 SVGEGT. The CDR3: CASSYSRGPYEQYF. In DNA, the CDR3 is TGTGCCAGCAGTTACTCCCGGGGTCCCTACGAGCAGTACTTC.

The sample holds many counts of this clonotype. The rearrangement links TRBV28 to TRBJ1-2; TRBD1 is a possible D gene (5 bases). The CDR3 is 14 amino acids. Germline V lookup: CDR1 MDHEN, CDR2 SYDVKM. Trimming removed 2 bases from V and 2 bases from J, with 9 bases in between. The CDR3 coding sequence is TGTGCCAGCAGTTTAGGGGCAGGCAACTATGGCTACACCTTC. Translating it yields CASSLGAGNYGYTF.

The chain is built from TRBV20-1 and TRBJ2-5, with 12 nucleotides matching TRBD2. Germline V gene sequence: CDR1 DFQATT, CDR2 SNEGSKA (reference sequence). This CDR3 comprises 15 residues. The V and J ends lost 7 bases and 4 bases, in that order; junction bases with no gene match: 10. The CDR3 loop is CSGSGLAGNVETQYF. The CDR3 nucleotides are TGCAGTGGGTCAGGACTAGCGGGGAACGTAGAGACCCAGTACTTC.

On this clonotype: A much larger clonotype is one base distant, so this may be a read error. This sequence joins TRBV5-5 and TRBJ2-2, with D perhaps being TRBD1 or TRBD2 (6 bases each). Germline V gives CDR1 SGHKS, CDR2 YYEKEE (reference sequence). CDR3 size: 15 residues. In nucleotides, the CDR3 is TGTGCCGGCAGCTTGCTACAGGGAGGCACCGGGGAGCTGTTTTTT. As protein: CAGSLLQGGTGELFF.

This clonotype was counted between two and nine times. This sequence joins TRBV19 and TRBJ1-6; 8 nucleotides agree with TRBD1. Losses at the gene ends were 5 bases for V and 3 bases for J; bases not matched to a gene: 6. This CDR3 comprises 16 residues. Germline-derived CDR1 and CDR2 are LNHDA and SQIVND (reference sequence). CDR3 protein: CASSSRTGNYNSPLHF. The CDR3 DNA reads as TGTGCCAGTAGTTCCAGGACAGGGAACTATAATTCACCCCTCCACTTT. The full variable domain, with the rest looked up from reference TRBV19 and TRBJ1-6, is DGGITQSPKYLFRKEGQNVTLSCEQNLNHDAMYWYRQDPGQGLRLIYYSQIVNDFQKGDIAEGYSVSREKKESFPLTVTSAQKNPTAFYLCASSSRTGNYNSPLHFGNGTRLTVT.

The chain has TRBV10-3 and TRBJ1-3, with TRBD1 matching 9 bases. CDR3 length: 14 amino acids. Germline lookup yields CDR1 ENHRY and CDR2 SYGVKD. J gave up 4 bases and V 6 bases, and 4 bases lay outside the gene matches. CDR3 DNA sequence: TGTGCCATCAGGACCGGGACAGGGGGAAACACCATATATTTT. This sequence encodes CAIRTGTGGNTIYF.

Comments on this clonotype: It differs at one base from a far larger clone, so likely a read error. This sequence joins TRBV12-3 or TRBV12-4 and TRBJ2-7, with D maybe TRBD1 (6 bases). The CDR3 has 12 amino acids. V gave up 4 bases and J gave up 7 bases, with 11 bases separating them. CDR3 region: CASSSPGDEQYF. The CDR3, as DNA: TGTGCCAGCAGTTCACCAGGGGATGAGCAGTACTTC.

This clonotype was recorded a few times. The chain couples TRBV19 to TRBJ2-7; D ambiguous. Looked up from germline, CDR1 is LNHDA and CDR2 is SQIVND (reference sequence). V was shortened by 10 bases and J by 6 bases, with 19 bases between the two germline ends. The CDR3 totals 13 residues. The CDR3 nucleotides are TGTGCCACCTCCCCGGTGGGGTACGGCGAGCAGTACTTC. Amino acid sequence: CATSPVGYGEQYF.

This clonotype was counted many times. The V call is TRBV2, the J call TRBJ2-7; TRBD1 aligns across 7 bases. The germline V gene encodes CDR1 SNHLY and CDR2 FYNNEI. The CDR3 sequence is 13 residues long. Trimming removed 2 bases from V and 6 bases from J; junction bases left unmatched: 4. The CDR3 sequence: CASSEKGGVEQYF. CDR3 nucleotide sequence: TGTGCCAGCAGTGAAAAAGGGGGCGTCGAGCAGTACTTC.

V and J are TRBV7-3 and TRBJ2-3; the D gene is possibly TRBD2 (5 bases). The CDR3 loop spans 16 amino acids. The V gene lost 7 bases and the J gene lost 4 bases, with 21 bases spanning the gap. CDR1 SGHTA and CDR2 FQGTGA come from the germline V gene. CDR3 amino acids: CASTPPGPRVADTQYF. DNA of the CDR3: TGTGCCAGCACTCCCCCCGGCCCGAGGGTCGCAGATACGCAGTATTTT.

This clonotype was counted between two and nine times. The rearrangement uses TRBV25-1 and TRBJ2-1, with D perhaps matching TRBD2 (5 bases). V was pared by 4 bases and J by 5 bases, with 12 bases between. This CDR3 contains 14 residues. Germline CDR1 and CDR2: MGHDK and SYGVNS. The CDR3, as DNA: TGTGCCAGCAGTGGGGGAGAAATCCACAATGAGCAGTTCTTC. Its protein is CASSGGEIHNEQFF.

This clonotype appeared many times. The chain links TRBV10-3 to TRBJ2-5; 10 bases agree with TRBD2. The CDR3 spans 16 residues. V lost 2 bases and J lost 4; bases outside the gene matches: 7. Germline lookup yields CDR1 ENHRY and CDR2 SYGVKD. This CDR3 reads CAISEQGLAGVETQYF. CDR3 sequence (DNA): TGTGCCATCAGTGAGCAAGGGCTAGCGGGAGTAGAGACCCAGTACTTC.

This clonotype was seen many times. This chain connects TRBV28 to TRBJ1-1, with D possibly being TRBD1 (5 bases). CDR1 and CDR2 from the germline V gene are MDHEN and SYDVKM. The CDR3 totals 15 residues. Between the trimmed V and J ends, which lost 7 bases and 5 bases, there was a span of 20 bases. CDR3 sequence (DNA): TGTGCCAGCACCCCCCCCGGCGGGCCAGGGACTGAAGCTTTCTTT. Residues: CASTPPGGPGTEAFF.

This clonotype was seen many times. The rearrangement links TRBV3-1 to TRBJ1-1; D unclear. The V end was cut by 1 base, the J end by 6 bases, with 9 bases between. Germline CDR1 is LGHDT and CDR2 is YNNKEL (reference sequence). CDR3 size: 13 residues. The CDR3 is CASSQVPAAEAFF. For the CDR3, the DNA is TGTGCCAGCAGCCAAGTACCAGCCGCTGAAGCTTTCTTT. The full variable domain, with the rest looked up from reference TRBV3-1 and TRBJ1-1, is DTAVSQTPKYLVTQMGNDKSIKCEQNLGHDTMYWYKQDSKKFLKIMFSYNNKELIINETVPNRFSPKSPDKAHLNLHINSLELGDSAVYFCASSQVPAAEAFFGQGTRLTVV.

With regard to this clonotype: With a much larger clone just one base away, this may be a read error. CDR3 amino acids: CASSLGPQGADTQYF. The CDR3 DNA reads as TGTGCCAGCAGTTTAGGCCCCCAGGGGGCAGATACGCAGTATTTT. V is TRBV2 and J is TRBJ2-3, with TRBD1 identical over 7 bases. This CDR3 contains 15 residues. V dropped 5 bases and J dropped 4; count of bases not matched to a gene: 9. Germline V gene sequence: CDR1 SNHLY, CDR2 FYNNEI. Full variable domain (missing parts from reference TRBV2 and TRBJ2-3): EPEVTQTPSHQVTQMGQEVILRCVPISNHLYFYWYRQILGQKVEFLVSFYNNEISEKSEIFDDQFSVERPDGSNFTLKIRSTKLEDSAMYFCASSLGPQGADTQYFGPGTRLTVL.

This clonotype turned up a few times. Compared with germline, one end of the junction differs, possibly owing to a read error. The chain links TRBV20-1 to TRBJ2-1, with 10 bases that match TRBD2. This CDR3 spans 17 amino acids. In germline, CDR1 is DFQATT, CDR2 SNEGSKA (reference sequence). This chain's CDR3 is CSASGLSGRASSNEQFF. The CDR3 DNA is TGCAGTGCTAGTGGATTAAGCGGGAGGGCCTCCTCCAATGAGCAGTTCTTC.

This clonotype was seen a few times. The chain couples TRBV6-1 to TRBJ2-1; 8 nucleotides match TRBD2. With V trimmed by 5 bases and J by 6 bases, 3 bases remained unmatched. Per germline, CDR1 MNHNS and CDR2 SASEGT. The CDR3 contains 13 residues. CDR3 bases: TGTGCCAGCAGTAGCAGCGGGAGCAATGAGCAGTTCTTC. It yields the protein CASSSSGSNEQFF.

The sample holds a few counts of this clonotype. This chain uses TRBV3-1 with TRBJ2-7; D gene ambiguous. The germline V and J ends were trimmed by 1 base and 6 bases, with 13 bases remaining between them. The CDR3 is 14 amino acids. CDR1 is LGHDT and CDR2 is YNNKEL in the germline V gene (reference sequence). The CDR3 spells CASSQAALGLEQYF. The CDR3 nucleotides read TGTGCCAGCAGCCAAGCGGCCCTCGGTCTCGAGCAGTACTTC.

This clonotype was observed a handful of times. The chain is built from TRBV20-1 and TRBJ2-7; the D gene is possibly TRBD1 (5 bases). CDR3 length equals 13 residues. The ends were cut back, 2 bases at V and 1 base at J, with 9 bases in the middle. Germline lookup yields CDR1 DFQATT and CDR2 SNEGSKA (reference sequence). The CDR3 nucleotides are TGCAGTGCTAGACTGACAGCATCCTACGAGCAGTACTTC. Translating it yields CSARLTASYEQYF.

The DNA for the CDR3 is TGTGCCAGCAGCCCATCATCCGGACAGGGTTATTCACCCCTCCACTTT. It yields the protein CASSPSSGQGYSPLHF. This rearrangement joins TRBV7-6 to TRBJ1-6, with 8 nucleotides matching TRBD1. This CDR3 has 16 amino acids. V was clipped by 5 bases and J by 8 bases; unmatched bases: 11. The V gene's germline CDR1 is SGHVS and CDR2 FNYEAQ. The variable domain in full, with the rest retrieved from reference TRBV7-6 and TRBJ1-6, is GAGVSQSPRYKVTKRGQDVALRCDPISGHVSLYWYRQALGQGPEFLTYFNYEAQQDKSGLPNDRFSAERPEGSISTLTIQRTEQRDSAMYRCASSPSSGQGYSPLHFGNGTRLTVT.

This clonotype was observed a handful of times. The rearrangement links TRBV19 to TRBJ1-5, with a tentative D call TRBD1 (5 bases). Germline V gene data show CDR1 as LNHDA and CDR2 as SQIVND (reference sequence). This CDR3 has 13 residues. The V end was cut by 6 bases, the J end by 3 bases, with 9 bases between. The CDR3 DNA is TGTGCCAGTAGAGACAGCCTCAATCAGCCCCAGCATTTT. Translating gives CASRDSLNQPQHF.